This T cell receptor beta chain was recovered during a study of long-term antiretroviral therapy in people with HIV. Assay version v3.0 of immunoSEQ was used, and it was run at survey level. Per-sample TRB depth target: about 35,000-55,000 T-cell genomes. The protocol was immunoSEQ multiplex PCR, while the TCRdb copy is restricted to in-frame clones and leaves out a portion. The data hold under 50,000 clones, with 75% to 90% observed a single time. The germline V gene encodes CDR1 LGHNT and CDR2 FRNRAP. The length of the CDR3 is 19 residues. V was pared by 4 bases and J by 2 bases, with 17 bases of the junction left unmatched. This clone was counted only a few times.

This receptor was identified in a woman aged 50 to 60 with HIV. The rearrangement uses TRBV12-5 and TRBJ2-3; TRBD1 aligns across 8 bases. The source material was unsorted PBMCs, sampled 3.1 years after starting antiretroviral therapy. The DNA for the CDR3 is TGTGCTAGTGGTTCCGACAGGGGTTTGATGTCTAATAACACAGATACGCAGTATTTT. Translating gives CASGSDRGLMSNNTDTQYF.